Detailed here is one T cell receptor (beta chain). The data were taken from a study of blood T cell repertoires in COVID-19. This CDR3 comprises 16 residues. Per the germline V gene, CDR1 is SEHNR and CDR2 is FQNEAQ (reference sequence). The V and J ends lost 2 bases and 2 bases respectively, with 10 bases between them. Assay: immunoSEQ multiplex PCR; the TCRdb copy retains only in-frame clones and omits some. The table includes some 56,000 clones, 65% to 85% detected once. This TCR was sampled from a man at least 80 years old with COVID-19, enrolled during active disease. The material sequenced was peripheral blood. The V and J genes are TRBV7-9 and TRBJ2-6, with a tentative D call TRBD1 (5 bases). Written as DNA, the CDR3 is TGTGCCAGCAGCTTAAGCAGGGTCACTGGGGCCAACGTCCTGACTTTC. It specifies CASSLSRVTGANVLTF.